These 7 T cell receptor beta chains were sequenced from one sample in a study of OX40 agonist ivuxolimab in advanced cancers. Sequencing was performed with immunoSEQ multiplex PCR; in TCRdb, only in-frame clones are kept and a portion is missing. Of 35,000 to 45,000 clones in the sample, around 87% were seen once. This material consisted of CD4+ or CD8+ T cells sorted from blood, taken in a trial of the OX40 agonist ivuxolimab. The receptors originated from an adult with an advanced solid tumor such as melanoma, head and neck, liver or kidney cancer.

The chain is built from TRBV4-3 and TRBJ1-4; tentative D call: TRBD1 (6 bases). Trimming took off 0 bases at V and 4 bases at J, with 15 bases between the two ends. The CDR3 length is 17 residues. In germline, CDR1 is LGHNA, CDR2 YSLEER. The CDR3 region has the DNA TGCGCCAGCAGCCAAGAGAGAAGGACAGCCTTTAATGAAAAACTGTTTTTT. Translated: CASSQERRTAFNEKLFF.

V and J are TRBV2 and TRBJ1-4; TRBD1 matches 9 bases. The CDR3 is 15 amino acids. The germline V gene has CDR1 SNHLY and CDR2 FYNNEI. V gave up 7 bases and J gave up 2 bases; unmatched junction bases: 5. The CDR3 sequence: CASTLTGGTNEKLFF. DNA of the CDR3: TGTGCCAGCACACTGACAGGGGGTACTAATGAAAAACTGTTTTTT.

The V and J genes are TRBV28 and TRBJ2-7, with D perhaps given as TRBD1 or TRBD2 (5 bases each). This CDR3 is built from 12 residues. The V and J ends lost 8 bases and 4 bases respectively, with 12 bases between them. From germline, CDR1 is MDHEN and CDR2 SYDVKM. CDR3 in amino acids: CASLGDQYEQYF. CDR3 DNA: TGTGCCAGCCTCGGGGACCAGTACGAGCAGTACTTC.

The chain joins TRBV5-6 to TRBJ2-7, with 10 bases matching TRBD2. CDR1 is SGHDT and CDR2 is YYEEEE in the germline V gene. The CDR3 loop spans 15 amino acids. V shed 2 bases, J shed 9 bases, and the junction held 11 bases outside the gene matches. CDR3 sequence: CASSFFFLAGAGQYF. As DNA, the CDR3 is TGTGCCAGCAGCTTCTTTTTCCTAGCGGGAGCGGGGCAGTACTTC.

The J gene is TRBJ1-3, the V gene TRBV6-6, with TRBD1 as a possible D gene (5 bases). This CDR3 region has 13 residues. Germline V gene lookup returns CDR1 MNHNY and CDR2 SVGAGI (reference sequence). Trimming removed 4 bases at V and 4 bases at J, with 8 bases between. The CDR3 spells CASSSGLGNTIYF. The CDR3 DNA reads TGTGCCAGCAGTTCAGGGTTGGGAAACACCATATATTTT.

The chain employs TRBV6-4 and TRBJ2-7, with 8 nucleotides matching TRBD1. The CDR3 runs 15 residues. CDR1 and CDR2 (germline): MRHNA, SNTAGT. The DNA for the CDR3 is TGTACCGTTCGGCGGACAGGGACATTCTCCTACGAGCAGTACTTC. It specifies CTVRRTGTFSYEQYF.

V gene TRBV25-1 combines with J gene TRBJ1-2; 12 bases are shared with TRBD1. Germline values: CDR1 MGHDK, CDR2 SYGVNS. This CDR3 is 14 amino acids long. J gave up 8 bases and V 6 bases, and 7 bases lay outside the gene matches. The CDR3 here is CASRGTGGAGGYTF. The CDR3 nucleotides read TGTGCCAGCAGGGGGACAGGGGGCGCAGGCGGCTACACCTTC.